Listed below are T cell receptor beta chains from one sample, sequenced in a study of memory CD4+ T cells and cytomegalovirus serostatus. Assay: immunoSEQ multiplex PCR; the TCRdb copy retains only in-frame clones and omits some. The sample records tens of thousands of clones, about 80% being singletons. Source material: memory CD4+ T cells from blood. These receptor sequences come from an adult in good health and CMV-seropositive. CDR3s include the opening cysteine and the closing phenylalanine or tryptophan. A D gene is named only where the DNA matches it firmly. Clone size, where shown, is once, few, many, or a class for clones that have expanded.

>TRBV29-1|TRBJ2-2|-|-
CSVDLQGTGELFF
TGCAGCGTTGACCTACAGGGCACCGGGGAGCTGTTTTTT
>TRBV7-9|TRBJ2-5|TRBD1|few
CASSFGQGEYQETQYF
TGTGCCAGCAGCTTTGGACAGGGAGAGTACCAAGAGACCCAGTACTTC
>TRBV10-3|TRBJ1-3|TRBD1|-
CATETGGGNTIYF
TGTGCCACCGAGACAGGGGGTGGAAACACCATATATTTT
>TRBV6-1|TRBJ2-2|-|-
CASSAHLKGGELFF
TGTGCCAGCAGTGCACACCTAAAGGGCGGGGAGCTGTTTTTT
>TRBV18|TRBJ2-6|TRBD1|-
CASSPIPLGQGALGANVLTF
TGTGCCAGCTCACCGATTCCCCTCGGACAGGGGGCGCTAGGGGCCAACGTCCTGACTTTC
>TRBV5-1|TRBJ1-2|TRBD1|-
CASSLDGQGGLYGYTF
TGCGCCAGCAGCTTGGATGGGCAGGGGGGACTCTATGGCTACACCTTC
>TRBV6-1|TRBJ2-1|-|-
CASAMNEQFF
TGTGCCAGCGCAATGAATGAGCAGTTCTTC
>TRBV7-2|TRBJ2-1|-|-
CASSLVGQGNEQFF
TGTGCCAGCAGCTTAGTAGGGCAGGGGAATGAGCAGTTCTTC
>TRBV2|TRBJ1-5|TRBD1|few
CASHRDSRNQPQHF
TGTGCCAGTCACCGGGACAGCCGCAATCAGCCCCAGCATTTT
>TRBV28|TRBJ2-1|-|-
CASSRTGSNEQFF
TGTGCCAGCAGCCGAACAGGGTCCAATGAGCAGTTCTTC
>TRBV7-9|TRBJ2-3|-|once
CASSSNTDTQYF
TGTGCCAGCAGCTCAAACACAGATACGCAGTATTTT
>TRBV14|TRBJ1-2|-|few
CASTSAMNFGGYTF
TGTGCCAGTACTTCAGCAATGAATTTTGGTGGCTACACCTTC
>TRBV7-2|TRBJ2-7|-|-
CASSLALDSQYEQYF
TGTGCCAGCAGCTTAGCGCTGGATTCACAGTACGAGCAGTACTTC
>TRBV6-1|TRBJ1-2|TRBD1|-
CASSAKTGGGGGYTF
TGTGCCAGCAGTGCGAAGACAGGGGGCGGTGGTGGCTACACCTTC
>TRBV20-1|TRBJ1-4|-|once
CSAGQSEKLFF
TGCAGTGCTGGTCAGAGTGAAAAACTGTTTTTT
>TRBV6-5|TRBJ2-3|TRBD1|-
CATKDRGKYTQYF
TGTGCCACCAAGGACAGGGGGAAGTATACGCAGTATTTT
>TRBV5-1|TRBJ1-2|TRBD1|-
CASSWDRGNYGYTF
TGCGCCAGCAGCTGGGACAGGGGCAACTATGGCTACACCTTC
>TRBV7-2|TRBJ2-2|-|-
CASGAGNTGELFF
TGTGCCAGCGGTGCGGGGAACACCGGGGAGCTGTTTTTT
>TRBV11-2|TRBJ2-3|-|few
CASSPYRSADTQYF
TGTGCCAGCAGCCCCTATAGGTCGGCAGATACGCAGTATTTT
>TRBV6-1|TRBJ1-1|-|-
CASSEELAFF
TGTGCCAGCAGTGAAGAACTAGCTTTCTTT
>TRBV10-2|TRBJ2-1|TRBD2|-
CASCNTSGRAGEQFF
TGCGCCAGCTGTAATACTAGCGGGAGGGCCGGGGAGCAGTTCTTC
>TRBV6-5|TRBJ1-1|-|-
CASSWQGLSEAFF
TGTGCCAGCAGTTGGCAGGGGTTATCTGAGGCTTTCTTT
>TRBV14|TRBJ2-5|TRBD2|-
CASSLNRASGIRRETQYF
TGTGCCAGCAGCCTAAACAGGGCTAGCGGGATTCGTCGAGAGACCCAGTACTTC